The source of this T cell receptor beta chain is a study of T cells in Graves' hyperthyroidism and ophthalmopathy. Study details: It was at initial diagnosis, before any treatment, that peripheral blood was collected.

Amplification of TCR beta CDR3 regions used RNA as the template. HTBI primers were employed in a first-round RT-PCR of the TCR CDR3. TCRdb reanalysed the multiplex PCR reads using MiXCR and keeps one entry per CDR3 protein. The data show 620,000 or so distinct CDR3 sequences, approximately 14% seen once. Losses at the gene ends were 5 bases for V and 5 bases for J; bases not matched to a gene: 6. The CDR3 totals 15 residues. The germline V gene encodes CDR1 MNHEY and CDR2 SMNVEV (reference sequence). This clonotype was recorded at least ten times. Patients with uncontrolled infections, other autoimmune diseases, pregnancy or lactation were excluded.

The clonotype comes from a woman aged 45-59 years with Graves' ophthalmopathy. The gene calls are TRBV27 and TRBJ2-1; the match to TRBD2 covers 10 bases. The sample consisted of blood. CDR3 region: CASSPGLAENNEQFF. The CDR3 DNA follows: TGTGCCAGCAGTCCTGGACTAGCGGAGAACAATGAGCAGTTCTTC.